What follows are 24 T cell receptor beta chains derived from one specimen sequenced in a study of blood T cell repertoires in COVID-19 (dated by TCRdb to the early 2020s). The method was the immunoSEQ multiplex PCR assay. Imported from immuneACCESS, the table was reduced by TCRdb to in-frame sequences with V and J called. These copies leave out some clones; in studies compared against another copy, an unresolved V gene accounts for under half, and the cause of the remainder is not known. A total of some 74,000 clones appear in this sample, less than 85% of them only once. Clones ranked in the top ten supply 15% to 20% of the sample. Sample: peripheral blood. The receptors originated from an older man with active or convalescent COVID-19.

The rearrangement uses TRBV30 and TRBJ2-3, with D perhaps TRBD2 (6 bases). Germline CDR1 reads GTSNPN; CDR2 reads SVGIG (reference sequence). The germline V and J ends were trimmed by 5 bases and 8 bases, with 17 bases remaining between them. This CDR3 spans 13 amino acids. Here the CDR3 DNA reads TGTGCCTGGGTCCGGGGGTTGGGCGGTACGCAGTATTTT. This translates into CAWVRGLGGTQYF.

This clone was seen once. CDR3 region: CASGRTSGQQFF. In nucleotides, the CDR3 is TGTGCCAGCGGGAGAACTAGCGGGCAGCAGTTCTTC. The chain employs TRBV6-4 and TRBJ2-1; 9 nucleotides match TRBD2. J was trimmed by 11 bases and V by 8 bases; bases with no gene match: 7. The germline gives CDR1 MRHNA, CDR2 SNTAGT. This CDR3 has 12 residues.

The chain has TRBV28 and TRBJ2-7; D gene unclear. V lost 4 bases, J lost 3 bases, and 7 bases lay in between. CDR1 MDHEN and CDR2 SYDVKM come from the germline V gene. The CDR3 extends over 12 amino acids. The CDR3, as DNA: TGTGCCAGCAGTTACAGAGACTACGAGCAGTACTTC. This gives the protein CASSYRDYEQYF. The whole variable domain, remainder taken from reference TRBV28 and TRBJ2-7, is DVKVTQSSRYLVKRTGEKVFLECVQDMDHENMFWYRQDPGLGLRLIYFSYDVKMKEKGDIPEGYSVSREKKERFSLILESASTNQTSMYLCASSYRDYEQYFGPGTRLTVT.

The J gene is TRBJ2-7, the V gene TRBV14, with D possibly matching TRBD2 (6 bases). This CDR3 is 17 amino acids long. Trimming left V 3 bases short and J 2 bases short, with 20 bases between. From germline, CDR1 is SGHDN and CDR2 FVKESK. CDR3 DNA sequence: TGTGCCAGCAGCCACGACACGTGGAGGGGAAGGGCCTACGAGCAGTACTTC. Residues: CASSHDTWRGRAYEQYF.

This sequence joins TRBV6-5 and TRBJ1-6; D is possibly TRBD1 (6 bases). This CDR3 is 16 amino acids long. Trimming removed 2 bases from V and 5 bases from J, with 13 bases in between. Germline loops: CDR1 MNHEY, CDR2 SVGAGI. CDR3 sequence (DNA): TGTGCCAGCAGTTACGACAGGAGACTTAATAATTCACCCCTCCACTTT. Translating it yields CASSYDRRLNNSPLHF.

The CDR3 DNA is TGCGCCAGCAGCTTGGTATCCCCAGGGAAAAATAATTCACCCCTCCACTTT. Protein product: CASSLVSPGKNNSPLHF. The chain recombines TRBV5-1 with TRBJ1-6, with D maybe TRBD1 (5 bases). The CDR3 spans 17 residues. Germline V lookup: CDR1 SGHRS, CDR2 YFSETQ. The V gene lost 0 bases and the J gene lost 5 bases, with 15 bases spanning the gap. Combining the CDR3 with reference TRBV5-1 and TRBJ1-6 gives the whole variable domain KAGVTQTPRYLIKTRGQQVTLSCSPISGHRSVSWYQQTPGQGLQFLFEYFSETQRNKGNFPGRFSGRQFSNSRSEMNVSTLELGDSALYLCASSLVSPGKNNSPLHFGNGTRLTVT.

V and J are TRBV28 and TRBJ1-2; 8 nucleotides align to TRBD1. CDR1 is MDHEN and CDR2 is SYDVKM in the germline V gene. The CDR3 sequence is 16 residues long. V trimming: 7 bases; J trimming: 6 bases; junction bases outside the gene matches: 16. DNA for the CDR3: TGTGCCAGCACCGGACAGGGAATTACGAGCGTCCATGGCTACACCTTC. Translated, it gives CASTGQGITSVHGYTF.

The V call is TRBV4-1, the J call TRBJ2-5; 10 positions agree with TRBD2. This CDR3 spans 18 amino acids. Germline assignment: CDR1 MGHRA and CDR2 YSYEKL. The V segment lost 1 base and the J segment 4 bases; nucleotides outside the gene matches: 12. The CDR3 DNA is TGCGCCAGCAGCCAAGCAAGGCAGAGCGGGGGGGAGGTAGAGACCCAGTACTTC. This sequence encodes CASSQARQSGGEVETQYF.

The chain carries TRBV5-5 and TRBJ1-6, with 8 bases aligning to TRBD1. The germline CDR1 and CDR2 sequences are SGHKS and YYEKEE (reference sequence). The CDR3 consists of 13 residues. Unmatched junction bases numbered 4, after V lost 8 bases and J lost 6 bases. The CDR3 DNA sequence: TGTGCCAGTCGGACAGGGCTTAATTCACCCCTCCACTTT. This encodes CASRTGLNSPLHF.

There are many counts of this clone. This chain links TRBV18 with TRBJ2-2; 8 bases are a match to TRBD1. With 0 bases clipped from V and 0 bases from J, the junction kept 6 bases outside the gene matches. Germline loops: CDR1 KGHSH, CDR2 LQKENI. The CDR3 is 18 amino acids. CDR3 amino acids: CASSPPNRGKANTGELFF. Here the CDR3 DNA reads TGTGCCAGCTCACCACCTAACAGGGGGAAAGCGAACACCGGGGAGCTGTTTTTT.

The chain combines TRBV6-6 with TRBJ2-5, with a tentative D call TRBD1 (5 bases). Germline V gene lookup returns CDR1 MNHNY and CDR2 SVGAGI (reference sequence). CDR3 length: 12 residues. Between the trimmed V and J ends, which lost 2 bases and 7 bases, there was a span of 8 bases. CDR3: CASSYAQGTQYF. Here the CDR3 DNA reads TGTGCCAGCAGTTACGCCCAGGGGACCCAGTACTTC.

In regard to this clone: Likely a read error: the CDR3 ends without its conserved phenylalanine or tryptophan. The DNA is omitted, as the CDR3 cannot be located on it reliably, and the CDR3 follows TCRdb's listing. The V and J genes are TRBV27 and TRBJ1-1; the tabulated D call, TRBD1, remains unverified against the DNA. In germline, CDR1 is MNHEY, CDR2 SMNVEV (reference sequence). The CDR3 is 8 amino acids long, termini counted. This CDR3 reads CARRQGAR.

The J gene is TRBJ2-3, the V gene TRBV9, with 7 nucleotides matching TRBD2. This CDR3 comprises 15 residues. Germline V lookup: CDR1 SGDLS, CDR2 YYNGEE. V lost 0 bases to trimming and J lost 2 bases; unmatched junction nucleotides: 3. CDR3 bases: TGTGCCAGCAGCGTAGGTCTAGCGGACACAGATACGCAGTATTTT. Translating gives CASSVGLADTDTQYF.

The gene calls are TRBV4-1 and TRBJ1-2; tentative D call: TRBD1 (5 bases). The CDR3 is made up of 15 amino acids. Germline assignment: CDR1 MGHRA and CDR2 YSYEKL. Deletions cut 1 base from V and 3 bases from J, with 12 bases between. CDR3 sequence (DNA): TGCGCCAGCAGCCAAGTAGCAGGGTTTGACTATGGCTACACCTTC. This gives the protein CASSQVAGFDYGYTF.

V is TRBV7-7 and J is TRBJ2-5, with a weak D call TRBD1 (5 bases). Germline values: CDR1 SSHAT, CDR2 FNYEAQ (reference sequence). The CDR3 runs 16 residues. V lost 4 bases and J 5 bases, leaving 20 bases between the germline ends. The CDR3 spells CASSSNSGAVGETQYF. In nucleotides, the CDR3 is TGTGCCAGCAGCTCGAATAGTGGGGCGGTCGGCGAGACCCAGTACTTC.

The chain joins TRBV7-9 to TRBJ1-2; D is perhaps TRBD1 (5 bases). The V gene's germline CDR1 is SEHNR and CDR2 FQNEAQ (reference sequence). CDR3 length: 14 residues. Trimming left V 3 bases short and J 3 bases short, with 11 bases between. The CDR3: CASSLPGGDYGYTF. The CDR3 DNA is TGTGCCAGCAGCTTGCCCGGGGGAGACTATGGCTACACCTTC. Full variable domain (missing parts from reference TRBV7-9 and TRBJ1-2): DTGVSQNPRHKITKRGQNVTFRCDPISEHNRLYWYRQTLGQGPEFLTYFQNEAQLEKSRLLSDRFSAERPKGSFSTLEIQRTEQGDSAMYLCASSLPGGDYGYTFGSGTRLTVV.

The V gene is TRBV5-1, the J gene TRBJ2-3; 7 bases align to TRBD2. This CDR3 is built from 14 residues. After removal of 4 bases from V and 1 base from J, the junction contained 3 bases not matched to a gene. The germline CDR1 and CDR2 sequences are SGHRS and YFSETQ. In nucleotides, the CDR3 is TGCGCCAGCAGCCGGGGAGGGGGCACAGATACGCAGTATTTT. Amino acid sequence: CASSRGGGTDTQYF.

This clone has more than one count but fewer than ten. CDR3 DNA: TGCGCCAGCAGCTTGCCCGGGAACTATGGCTACACCTTC. Its protein product is CASSLPGNYGYTF. V gene TRBV5-1 combines with J gene TRBJ1-2; D not certain. CDR1 and CDR2 from the germline V gene are SGHRS and YFSETQ. Trimming cost V 1 base and J 2 bases, with 6 bases left between them. The CDR3 sequence is 13 residues long.

The V call is TRBV28, the J call TRBJ1-1, with D perhaps matching TRBD1 (5 bases). The V gene lost 4 bases and the J gene lost 11 bases, with 14 bases spanning the gap. The germline CDR1 and CDR2 sequences are MDHEN and SYDVKM. The CDR3 totals 12 residues. The CDR3 nucleotides read TGTGCCAGCAGTTCCTCCTACCGGGGGGCTTTCTTT. It is translated as CASSSSYRGAFF.

This clone came up a few times. CDR3 loop: CASSYTGQITADTQYF. In DNA form, the CDR3 reads TGTGCCAGCAGTTACACCGGACAGATAACAGCAGATACGCAGTATTTT. The J gene is TRBJ2-3, the V gene TRBV6-5; TRBD1 might be the D (6 bases). The CDR3 runs 16 residues. Per germline, CDR1 MNHEY and CDR2 SVGAGI. Trimming pared 2 bases from V and 4 bases from J, leaving 16 bases between.

By sample fraction, this clone is medium-sized. V gene TRBV10-3 combines with J gene TRBJ1-6, with a tentative D call TRBD1 (6 bases). Germline loops: CDR1 ENHRY, CDR2 SYGVKD. CDR3 size: 16 residues. V lost 6 bases and J lost 6, with 18 bases in between. The CDR3 DNA sequence: TGTGCCATCAGGGACCAATCTAAGGGGGTTAATTCACCCCTCCACTTT. Amino acids: CAIRDQSKGVNSPLHF.

This clone was recorded only once. The chain uses TRBV3-1 (or the pseudogene TRBV3-2) and TRBJ2-5, with TRBD1 identical over 7 bases. Germline assignment: CDR1 LGHDT and CDR2 YNNKEL (reference sequence). Trimming took 7 bases from V and 2 from J; bases not matched to a gene: 10. CDR3 size: 15 residues. The CDR3 nucleotides are TGTGCCAGCAACCTTAGAGGGGGCCATCAAGAGACCCAGTACTTC. Translation gives CASNLRGGHQETQYF.

This clone was detected only once. The chain has TRBV2 and TRBJ2-6; D uncertain. V was pared by 3 bases and J by 3 bases, with 6 bases between. Germline loops: CDR1 SNHLY, CDR2 FYNNEI. The CDR3 is 14 residues long. CDR3: CASSERVGANVLTF. The CDR3 DNA is TGTGCCAGCAGTGAGAGAGTTGGGGCCAACGTCCTGACTTTC.

The chain links TRBV18 to TRBJ1-2; 7 bases fit TRBD1. V was clipped by 2 bases and J by 1 base; unmatched bases: 1. The length of the CDR3 is 14 residues. The germline gives CDR1 KGHSH, CDR2 LQKENI. The CDR3 protein is CASSPGTVNYGYTF. The CDR3 DNA is TGTGCCAGCTCACCAGGGACAGTTAACTATGGCTACACCTTC.